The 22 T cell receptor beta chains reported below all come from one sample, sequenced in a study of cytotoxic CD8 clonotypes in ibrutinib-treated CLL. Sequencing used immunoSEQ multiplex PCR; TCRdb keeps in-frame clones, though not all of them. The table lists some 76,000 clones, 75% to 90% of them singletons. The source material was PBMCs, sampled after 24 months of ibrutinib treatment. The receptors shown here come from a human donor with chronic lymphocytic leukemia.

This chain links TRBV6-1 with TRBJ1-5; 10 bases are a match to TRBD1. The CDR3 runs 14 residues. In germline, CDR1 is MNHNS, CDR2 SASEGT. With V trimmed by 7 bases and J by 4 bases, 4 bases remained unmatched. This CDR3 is CASNGQGGNQPQHF. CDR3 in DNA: TGTGCCAGCAATGGACAGGGGGGAAATCAGCCCCAGCATTTT.

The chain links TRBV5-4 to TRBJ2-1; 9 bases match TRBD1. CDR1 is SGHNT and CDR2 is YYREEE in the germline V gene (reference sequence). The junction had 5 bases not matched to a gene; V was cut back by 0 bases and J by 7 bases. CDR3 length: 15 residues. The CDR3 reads CASSLEGTGRNEQFF. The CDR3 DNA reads TGTGCCAGCAGCTTGGAGGGGACAGGGAGAAATGAGCAGTTCTTC. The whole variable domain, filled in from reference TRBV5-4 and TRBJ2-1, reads ETGVTQSPTHLIKTRGQQVTLRCSSQSGHNTVSWYQQALGQGPQFIFQYYREEENGRGNFPPRFSGLQFPNYSSELNVNALELDDSALYLCASSLEGTGRNEQFFGPGTRLTVL.

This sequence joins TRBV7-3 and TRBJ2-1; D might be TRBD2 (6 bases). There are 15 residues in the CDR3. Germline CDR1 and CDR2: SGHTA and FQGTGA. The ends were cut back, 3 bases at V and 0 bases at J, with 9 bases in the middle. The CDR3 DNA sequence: TGTGCCAGCAGCTTGGGCGGGACCTCCTACAATGAGCAGTTCTTC. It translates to CASSLGGTSYNEQFF.

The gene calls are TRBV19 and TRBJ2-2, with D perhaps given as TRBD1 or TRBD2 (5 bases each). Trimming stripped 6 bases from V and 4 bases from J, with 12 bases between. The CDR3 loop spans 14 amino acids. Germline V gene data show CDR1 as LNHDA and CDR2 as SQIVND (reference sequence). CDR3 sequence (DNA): TGTGCCAGTAGGGGTCCCGGGGCCACCGGGGAGCTGTTTTTT. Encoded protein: CASRGPGATGELFF.

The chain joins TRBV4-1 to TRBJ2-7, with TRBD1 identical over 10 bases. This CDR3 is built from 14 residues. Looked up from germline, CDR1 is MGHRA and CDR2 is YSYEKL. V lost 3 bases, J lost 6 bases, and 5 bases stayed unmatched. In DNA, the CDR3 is TGCGCCAGCAGCCAGGACAGGGGGTATATCGAGCAGTACTTC. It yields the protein CASSQDRGYIEQYF.

This CDR3 is CASSEPPGQVNTEAFF. The CDR3 nucleotides read TGCGCCAGCAGTGAGCCGCCCGGCCAGGTGAACACTGAAGCTTTCTTT. The chain links TRBV10-2 to TRBJ1-1; D remains unclear. This CDR3 contains 16 residues. Germline V gene lookup returns CDR1 WSHSY and CDR2 SAAADI. The germline V and J ends were trimmed by 2 bases and 0 bases, with 13 bases remaining between them.

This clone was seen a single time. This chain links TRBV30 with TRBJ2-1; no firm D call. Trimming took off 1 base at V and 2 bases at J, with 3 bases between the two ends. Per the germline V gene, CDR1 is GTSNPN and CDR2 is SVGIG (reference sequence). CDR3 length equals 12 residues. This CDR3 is CAWSGPYNEQFF. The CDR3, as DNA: TGTGCCTGGAGTGGACCCTACAATGAGCAGTTCTTC.

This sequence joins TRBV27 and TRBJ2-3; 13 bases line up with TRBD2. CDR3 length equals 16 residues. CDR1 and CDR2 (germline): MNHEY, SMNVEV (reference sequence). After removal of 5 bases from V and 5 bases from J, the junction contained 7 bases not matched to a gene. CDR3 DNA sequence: TGTGCCAGCAGTCTCCGACTAGCGGGAGGTAAAGATACGCAGTATTTT. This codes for CASSLRLAGGKDTQYF.

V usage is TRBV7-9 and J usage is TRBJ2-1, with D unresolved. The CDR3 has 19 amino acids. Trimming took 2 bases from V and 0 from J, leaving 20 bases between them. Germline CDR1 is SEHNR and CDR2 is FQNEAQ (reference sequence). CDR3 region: CASSLPVTPGSRSYNEQFF. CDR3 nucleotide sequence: TGTGCCAGCAGCTTACCCGTGACCCCCGGGTCCCGCTCCTACAATGAGCAGTTCTTC.

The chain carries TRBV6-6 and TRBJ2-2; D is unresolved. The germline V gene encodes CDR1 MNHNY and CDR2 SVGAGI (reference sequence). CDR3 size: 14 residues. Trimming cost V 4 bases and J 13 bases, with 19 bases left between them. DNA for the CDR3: TGTGCCAGCAGTTCCCGCGTCACTGGATGGGGGCTGTTTTTT. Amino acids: CASSSRVTGWGLFF.

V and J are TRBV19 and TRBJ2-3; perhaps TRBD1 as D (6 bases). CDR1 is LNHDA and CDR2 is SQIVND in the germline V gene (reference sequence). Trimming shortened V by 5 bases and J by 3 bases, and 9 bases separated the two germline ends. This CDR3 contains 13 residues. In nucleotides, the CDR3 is TGTGCCAGTAGTCCCAGGGGAACAGATACGCAGTATTTT. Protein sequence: CASSPRGTDTQYF.

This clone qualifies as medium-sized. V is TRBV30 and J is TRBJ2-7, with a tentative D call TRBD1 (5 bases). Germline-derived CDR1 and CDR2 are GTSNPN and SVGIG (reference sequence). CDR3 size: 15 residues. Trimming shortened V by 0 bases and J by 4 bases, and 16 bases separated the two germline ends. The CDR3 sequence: CAWSVQSGIPYEQYF. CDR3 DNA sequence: TGTGCCTGGAGTGTACAGTCAGGGATCCCTTACGAGCAGTACTTC.

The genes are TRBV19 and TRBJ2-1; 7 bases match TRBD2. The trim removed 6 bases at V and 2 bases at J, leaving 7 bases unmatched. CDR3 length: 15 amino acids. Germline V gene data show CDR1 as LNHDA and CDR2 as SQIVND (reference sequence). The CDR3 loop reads CASRTNSGTYNEQFF. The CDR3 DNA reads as TGTGCCAGTAGGACTAACAGCGGGACCTACAATGAGCAGTTCTTC.

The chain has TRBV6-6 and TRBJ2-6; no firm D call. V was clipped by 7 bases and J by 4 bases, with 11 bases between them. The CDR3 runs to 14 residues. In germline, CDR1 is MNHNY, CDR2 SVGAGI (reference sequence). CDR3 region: CASTITWGANVLTF. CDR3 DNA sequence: TGTGCCAGCACTATTACCTGGGGGGCCAACGTCCTGACTTTC.

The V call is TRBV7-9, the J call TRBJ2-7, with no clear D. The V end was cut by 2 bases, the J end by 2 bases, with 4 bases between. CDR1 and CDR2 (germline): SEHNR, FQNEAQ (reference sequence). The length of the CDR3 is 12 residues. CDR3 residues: CASSLNTYEQYF. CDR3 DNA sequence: TGTGCCAGCAGCTTAAATACCTACGAGCAGTACTTC.

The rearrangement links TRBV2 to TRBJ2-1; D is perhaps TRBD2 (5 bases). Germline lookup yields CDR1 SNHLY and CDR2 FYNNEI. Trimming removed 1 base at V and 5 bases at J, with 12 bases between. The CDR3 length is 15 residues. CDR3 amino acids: CASSEGGPGNNEQFF. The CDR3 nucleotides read TGTGCCAGCAGTGAAGGAGGGCCGGGCAACAATGAGCAGTTCTTC.

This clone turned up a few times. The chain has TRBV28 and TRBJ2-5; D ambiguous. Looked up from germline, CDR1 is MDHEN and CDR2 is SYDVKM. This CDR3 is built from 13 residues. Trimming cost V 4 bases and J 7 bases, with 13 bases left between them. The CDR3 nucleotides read TGTGCCAGCAGTTACTTACGGGTGGGGACCCAGTACTTC. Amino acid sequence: CASSYLRVGTQYF.

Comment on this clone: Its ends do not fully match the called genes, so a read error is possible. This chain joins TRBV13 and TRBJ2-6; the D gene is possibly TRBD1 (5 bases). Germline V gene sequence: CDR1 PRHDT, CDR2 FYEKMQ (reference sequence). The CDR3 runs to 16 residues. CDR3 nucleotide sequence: TGCGCCAGCAGCCAAGGGGTTGTCTCTGGGGCCAACGTCCTGACTTTC. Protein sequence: CASSQGVVSGANVLTF.

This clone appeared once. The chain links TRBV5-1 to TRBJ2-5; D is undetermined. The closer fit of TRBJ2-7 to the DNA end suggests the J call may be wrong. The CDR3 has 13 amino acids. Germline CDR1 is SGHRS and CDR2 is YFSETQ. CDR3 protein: CASSSDGTYEQYF. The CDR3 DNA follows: TGCGCCAGCAGCTCCGACGGCACCTACGAGCAGTACTTC.

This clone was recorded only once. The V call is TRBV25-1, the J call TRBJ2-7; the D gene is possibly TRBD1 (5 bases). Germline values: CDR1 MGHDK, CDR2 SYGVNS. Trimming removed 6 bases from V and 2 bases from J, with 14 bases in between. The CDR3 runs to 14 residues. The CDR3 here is CASSRTTTPYEQYF. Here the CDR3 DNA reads TGTGCCAGCAGCAGGACAACAACTCCCTACGAGCAGTACTTC.

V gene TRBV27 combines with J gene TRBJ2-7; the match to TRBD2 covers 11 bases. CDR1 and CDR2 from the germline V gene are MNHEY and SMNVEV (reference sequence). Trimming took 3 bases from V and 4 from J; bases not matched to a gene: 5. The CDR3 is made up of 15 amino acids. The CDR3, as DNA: TGTGCCAGCAGTTTTTCCGGGACTAGCGGTTACGAGCAGTACTTC. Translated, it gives CASSFSGTSGYEQYF.

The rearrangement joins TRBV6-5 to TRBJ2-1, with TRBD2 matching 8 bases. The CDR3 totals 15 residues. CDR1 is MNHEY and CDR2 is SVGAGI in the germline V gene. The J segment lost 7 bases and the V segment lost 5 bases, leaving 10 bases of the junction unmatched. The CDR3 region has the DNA TGTGCCAGCAGTAAGCCGGGACTAGTGGTGAATGAGCAGTTCTTC. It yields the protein CASSKPGLVVNEQFF.